The sequence of this T cell receptor (beta chain) was determined in a study of cytomegalovirus exposure and HLA in healthy donors. Study-level points and caveats: Reports state that TCR beta sequences accurately predicted most subjects' HLA-A and HLA-B alleles.

The PCR was carried out with 60 Vbeta primers and 13 Jbeta primers. Libraries were prepared by immunoSEQ multiplex PCR; TCRdb keeps only in-frame clonotypes and omits some of them. The repertoire holds tens of thousands of clones, about three quarters seen once, with approximately 23% in the top ten. Healthy donors of bone marrow made up the group. With respect to this clone: Its antigen remains unidentified.

The sequencing sample was made of PBMCs. The sequence came from a man aged 45-65 years in good health and CMV-seropositive.

CDR3 region: CASSLLENYGYTF. The DNA of the CDR3 is TGTGCCAGCAGCCTACTAGAAAACTATGGCTACACCTTC. The chain links TRBV6-5 to TRBJ1-2; D not certain. Germline V gene lookup returns CDR1 MNHEY and CDR2 SVGAGI. CDR3 size: 13 residues. V lost 6 bases and J lost 2, with 10 bases in between.